This T cell receptor (beta chain) was recorded in a study of blood T cell repertoires in COVID-19. Study details: Samples came from the United States, Italy and Spain, spanning acute and convalescent COVID-19.

In assigning cohorts, the study relied on participant-reported clinical history. Produced via immunoSEQ multiplex PCR; TCRdb's table is partial and in-frame only. The table has about 200,000 clones, 82% seen once. The CDR3 totals 15 residues. The germline gives CDR1 MDHEN, CDR2 SYDVKM. The germline V and J ends were trimmed by 9 bases and 0 bases, with 17 bases remaining between them. Sequenced material: PBMCs or T cells enriched from blood (not recorded which). The source of this sequence is a man aged 35-49 years who had recovered from COVID-19. The V gene is TRBV28, the J gene TRBJ1-1; D is uncertain. The CDR3 sequence: CASRNLRRMNTEAFF. Written as DNA, the CDR3 is TGTGCCAGTCGAAACCTCAGGCGCATGAACACTGAAGCTTTCTTT. The full variable domain, rest sourced from reference TRBV28 and TRBJ1-1, is DVKVTQSSRYLVKRTGEKVFLECVQDMDHENMFWYRQDPGLGLRLIYFSYDVKMKEKGDIPEGYSVSREKKERFSLILESASTNQTSMYLCASRNLRRMNTEAFFGQGTRLTVV.